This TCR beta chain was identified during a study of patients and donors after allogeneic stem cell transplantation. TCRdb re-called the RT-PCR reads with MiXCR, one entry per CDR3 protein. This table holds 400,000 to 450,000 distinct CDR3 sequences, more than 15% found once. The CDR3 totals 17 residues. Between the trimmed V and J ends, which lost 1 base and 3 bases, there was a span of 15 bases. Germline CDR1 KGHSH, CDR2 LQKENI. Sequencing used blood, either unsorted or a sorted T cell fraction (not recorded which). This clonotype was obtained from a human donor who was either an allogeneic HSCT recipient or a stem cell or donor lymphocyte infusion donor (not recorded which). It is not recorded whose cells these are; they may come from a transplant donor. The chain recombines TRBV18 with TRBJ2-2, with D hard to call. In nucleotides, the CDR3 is TGTGCCAGCTCACCACTAGGTTCCCGGGCGGACACCGGGGAGCTGTTTTTT. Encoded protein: CASSPLGSRADTGELFF.